These 5 T cell receptor beta chains were sequenced from one sample in a study of T-cell reconstitution after alpha-beta-depleted transplantation in children. TCRbeta library preparation incorporated unique molecular identifiers. In TCRdb, the PCR reads were re-called with MiXCR into one record per CDR3 protein. The sample shows 500,000 or so distinct CDR3 sequences, around a third of them seen only once. Sequencing used PBMCs from the stem cell graft donor, obtained from the stem cell graft. The receptors come from a human donor who donated a stem cell graft to a child with aplastic anemia.

The CDR3 bases are TGTGCCAGCAGTCCCGGCGGGATGATCTACAATGAGCAGTTCTTC. Its translation: CASSPGGMIYNEQFF. V usage is TRBV6-2 or TRBV6-3 and J usage is TRBJ2-1, with TRBD2 as a possible D gene (6 bases). The germline CDR1 and CDR2 sequences are MNHEY and SVGEGT. The ends were cut back, 5 bases at V and 3 bases at J, with 14 bases in the middle. There are 15 residues in the CDR3.

The rearrangement joins TRBV21-1 to TRBJ2-3; the DNA was not used to check the table's D call, TRBD1. TRBV21-1 counts as a pseudogene. This CDR3 comprises 16 residues. The CDR3 loop reads CASSKRDRPSTDTQYF. The CDR3 nucleotides are TGTGCCAGCAGCAAAAGGGACAGGCCTAGCACAGATACGCAGTATTTT.

CDR3 loop: CASNDRDMNTEAFF. For the CDR3, the DNA is TGTGCCAGTAATGACAGGGACATGAACACTGAAGCTTTCTTT. The chain uses TRBV19 and TRBJ1-1, with TRBD1 identical over 7 bases. The CDR3 contains 14 residues. The J segment lost 0 bases and the V segment lost 7 bases, leaving 5 bases of the junction unmatched. The germline V gene has CDR1 LNHDA and CDR2 SQIVND (reference sequence).

This clonotype came up a few times. The chain has TRBV20-1 and TRBJ2-7; no firm D call. CDR3 length equals 12 residues. V was clipped by 3 bases and J by 6 bases, with 12 bases between them. CDR1 DFQATT and CDR2 SNEGSKA come from the germline V gene (reference sequence). The CDR3 loop is CSASSGSGEQYF. The CDR3 DNA sequence: TGCAGTGCTAGTTCCGGATCTGGCGAGCAGTACTTC.

This chain uses TRBV6-1 with TRBJ1-1; the D gene is possibly TRBD1 (5 bases). Trimming took 1 base from V and 4 from J, leaving 10 bases between them. The CDR3 has 14 amino acids. CDR1 MNHNS and CDR2 SASEGT come from the germline V gene. The CDR3 protein is CASSEDRGPTEAFF. In DNA, the CDR3 is TGTGCCAGCAGTGAAGATAGGGGTCCCACTGAAGCTTTCTTT.